These 3 T cell receptor beta chains originate from one sample sequenced in a study of tumor and adjacent non-tumor tissue in lung cancer. A modified ARM-PCR protocol with three rounds of nested PCR amplified TCRbeta. Each CDR3 protein is one row after TCRdb ran MiXCR on the multiplex PCR reads. The repertoire holds approximately 76,000 distinct CDR3 sequences, with about two thirds as singletons. RNA was extracted from bulk tissue without any cell sorting. Sequencing used lung tumor tissue. These receptors were taken from a woman in her seventies with non-small cell lung cancer.

The chain joins TRBV11-1 to TRBJ1-2; tentative D call: TRBD1 (5 bases). CDR1 is SGHAT, CDR2 FQDESV, per germline (reference sequence). This CDR3 is 14 amino acids long. Trimming pared 5 bases from V and 2 bases from J, leaving 12 bases between. Here the CDR3 DNA reads TGTGCCAGCAGCCCCGAGACAGCGAACTATGGCTACACCTTC. Translation gives CASSPETANYGYTF.

The chain joins TRBV29-1 to TRBJ2-2, with unresolved D. The germline V gene encodes CDR1 SQVTM and CDR2 ANQGSEA. The length of the CDR3 is 14 residues. CDR3 sequence: CRGLDVTNTGELFF. The CDR3 region has the DNA TGCAGAGGTCTGGATGTAACGAACACCGGGGAGCTGTTTTTT.

At least ten counts were recorded for this clonotype. The chain employs TRBV20-1 and TRBJ2-3; TRBD2 agrees at 9 bases. Unmatched junction bases numbered 11, after V lost 4 bases and J lost 6 bases. The germline gives CDR1 DFQATT, CDR2 SNEGSKA (reference sequence). This CDR3 region has 15 residues. DNA of the CDR3: TGCAGTGCTAATCAAGCGGGAGGAACATTGGATACGCAGTATTTT. This translates into CSANQAGGTLDTQYF.